This TCR beta chain was documented in a study of monozygotic twins with inflammatory bowel disease. Study-wide points: IBD patients shared fewer clonotypes with other individuals than healthy twins, especially patients with disease activity signs.

Whole blood without T cell sorting served as the source of isolated total RNA. There are 15 residues in the CDR3. Germline V gene data show CDR1 as MNHNS and CDR2 as SASEGT. UMIs containing a 6-nucleotide sample barcode were added via template switching. TCRalpha and TCRbeta cDNA went through two nested PCRs of around 15 and 10 cycles. TCRdb re-analyzed the 5' RACE reads; it lists each CDR3 protein once, without DNA. In total, the table holds around 380,000 distinct CDR3 sequences. With regard to this clonotype: Its antigen is unknown.

The chain recombines TRBV6-1 with TRBJ2-3; absent DNA, TCRdb's TRBD2 call cannot be checked. The sequence derives from a human donor with ulcerative colitis or Crohn's disease, or a healthy co-twin of an affected twin (not recorded which). Sequenced material: blood. CDR3 in amino acids: CASSGGTRSTDTQYF.